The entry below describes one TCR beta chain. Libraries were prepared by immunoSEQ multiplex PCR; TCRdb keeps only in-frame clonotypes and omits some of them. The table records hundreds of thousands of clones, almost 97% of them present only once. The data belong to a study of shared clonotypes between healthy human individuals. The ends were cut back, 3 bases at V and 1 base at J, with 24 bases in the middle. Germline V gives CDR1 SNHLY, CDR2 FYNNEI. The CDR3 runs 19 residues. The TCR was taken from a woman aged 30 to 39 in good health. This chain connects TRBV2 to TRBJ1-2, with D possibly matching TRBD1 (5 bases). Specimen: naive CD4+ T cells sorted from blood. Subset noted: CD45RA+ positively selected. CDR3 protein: CASSEGWVSRRGGNYGYTF. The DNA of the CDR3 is TGTGCCAGCAGTGAGGGCTGGGTGTCCAGAAGGGGAGGTAACTATGGCTACACCTTC.